The 9 T cell receptor beta chains in this list originate from one sample, sequenced in a study of response to subunit inactivated influenza vaccine. In TCRdb, the RT-PCR reads were re-called with MiXCR into one record per CDR3 protein. This sample has about 780,000 distinct CDR3 sequences, with roughly 18% found just once. This sample comprised PBMCs from blood, obtained 5 days after vaccination. These receptors were collected from a man aged 45-65 years who received an inactivated influenza vaccine.

The gene calls are TRBV27 and TRBJ2-5, with D perhaps given as TRBD1 or TRBD2 (5 bases each). Germline V gives CDR1 MNHEY, CDR2 SMNVEV (reference sequence). The CDR3 is made up of 15 amino acids. Trimming removed 5 bases from V and 7 bases from J, with 20 bases in between. The CDR3 bases are TGTGCCAGCAGTCGCGACGGGACCCCAGACGGGACCCAGTACTTC. It translates to CASSRDGTPDGTQYF.

This sequence joins TRBV7-6 and TRBJ2-7; 7 bases match TRBD1. V dropped 1 base and J dropped 9; count of bases not matched to a gene: 9. CDR1 and CDR2 (germline): SGHVS, FNYEAQ. There are 14 residues in the CDR3. CDR3 amino acids: CASSLGSGGVMQYF. CDR3 nucleotides: TGTGCCAGCAGCTTAGGGTCAGGGGGTGTTATGCAGTACTTC.

The chain carries TRBV5-1 and TRBJ1-4; 8 bases align to TRBD1. V lost 4 bases to trimming and J lost 8 bases; unmatched junction nucleotides: 7. Per germline, CDR1 SGHRS and CDR2 YFSETQ. The CDR3 runs 14 residues. The CDR3 DNA sequence: TGCGCCAGCAGCGTACAGGGGGGTTGGGAAAAACTGTTTTTT. Translation gives CASSVQGGWEKLFF.

This clonotype was picked up a small number of times. The V and J genes are TRBV20-1 and TRBJ2-5; no clear D gene. This CDR3 is 13 amino acids long. The V gene's germline CDR1 is DFQATT and CDR2 SNEGSKA (reference sequence). V was pared by 4 bases and J by 3 bases, with 12 bases between. This CDR3 reads CSATGWQKETQYF. CDR3 in DNA: TGCAGTGCTACCGGGTGGCAGAAAGAGACCCAGTACTTC.

This clonotype was seen many times. The gene calls are TRBV20-1 and TRBJ2-5; D unresolved. V shed 5 bases and J shed 7 bases, with 17 bases lying between them. The length of the CDR3 is 13 residues. CDR1 and CDR2 from the germline V gene are DFQATT and SNEGSKA (reference sequence). The CDR3 sequence is CSAPYLDGMTQYF. The DNA of the CDR3 is TGCAGTGCTCCATACCTGGATGGGATGACCCAGTACTTC.

In its sample, this clonotype was seen a few times. The J gene is TRBJ2-5, the V gene TRBV7-2, with D possibly called TRBD1 or TRBD2 (5 bases each). The V end was cut by 6 bases, the J end by 5 bases, with 13 bases between. Per germline, CDR1 SGHTA and CDR2 FQGNSA. The CDR3 runs to 13 residues. CDR3 bases: TGTGCCAGCAGGTTAAGGGGACGGGAGACCCAGTACTTC. It is translated as CASRLRGRETQYF.

This clonotype was counted a few times. The rearrangement uses TRBV18 and TRBJ2-1; D could derive from TRBD1 or TRBD2 (7 bases each). Trimming pared 6 bases from V and 9 bases from J, leaving 15 bases between. The germline gives CDR1 KGHSH, CDR2 LQKENI. This CDR3 comprises 13 residues. CDR3: CASSRQGGGEQFF. DNA of the CDR3: TGTGCCAGCTCCCGACAGGGAGGGGGTGAGCAGTTCTTC.

The rearrangement joins TRBV7-6 to TRBJ2-1; D may be TRBD1 (5 bases). Germline values: CDR1 SGHVS, CDR2 FNYEAQ. CDR3 length equals 13 residues. Trimming took 1 base from V and 8 from J, leaving 9 bases between them. Written as DNA, the CDR3 is TGTGCCAGCAGCTTAGGACAGATAGATGAGCAGTTCTTC. Protein product: CASSLGQIDEQFF.

This rearrangement joins TRBV19 to TRBJ2-4; maybe TRBD1 (6 bases). Trimming removed 5 bases at V and 8 bases at J, with 19 bases between. Germline values: CDR1 LNHDA, CDR2 SQIVND (reference sequence). The length of the CDR3 is 15 residues. The CDR3: CASSFGTGPGYIQYF. In nucleotides, the CDR3 is TGTGCCAGTAGTTTCGGAACAGGGCCGGGGTACATTCAGTACTTC. The full variable domain, with the rest looked up from reference TRBV19 and TRBJ2-4, is DGGITQSPKYLFRKEGQNVTLSCEQNLNHDAMYWYRQDPGQGLRLIYYSQIVNDFQKGDIAEGYSVSREKKESFPLTVTSAQKNPTAFYLCASSFGTGPGYIQYFGAGTRLSVL.